The 5 T cell receptor beta chains given below trace back to one sample, sequenced in a study of T cell responses to AZD1222 COVID-19 vaccine. TCRdb's copy holds only in-frame clones and misses some; the assay was immunoSEQ multiplex PCR. The data show 85,000 or so clones, about 82% seen once. The material sequenced was peripheral blood, taken 28 days after the second AZD1222 dose. All receptors derive from an adult who received the AZD1222 COVID-19 vaccine.

In nucleotides, the CDR3 is TGTGCCAGCAGCTTAGAACTAGCGGGAGGGTTGAATGAGCAGTTCTTC. This translates into CASSLELAGGLNEQFF. The V call is TRBV11-2, the J call TRBJ2-1, with TRBD2 matching over 13 bases. Germline V lookup: CDR1 SGHAT, CDR2 FQNNGV. V lost 0 bases and J lost 7; bases outside the gene matches: 3. The CDR3 totals 16 residues.

V is TRBV28 and J is TRBJ2-7; D might be TRBD2 (5 bases). In germline, CDR1 is MDHEN, CDR2 SYDVKM. The CDR3 extends over 11 amino acids. The ends were cut back, 7 bases at V and 6 bases at J, with 10 bases in the middle. The CDR3 spells CASNREREQYF. The DNA of the CDR3 is TGTGCCAGCAACCGGGAACGCGAGCAGTACTTC.

J is TRBJ1-5 and V is TRBV19; perhaps TRBD1 as D (5 bases). Germline V CDR1 and CDR2: LNHDA, SQIVND (reference sequence). The ends were cut back, 5 bases at V and 5 bases at J, with 13 bases in the middle. CDR3 length equals 14 residues. The CDR3 sequence: CASSGTELHQPQHF. The CDR3 region has the DNA TGTGCCAGTAGTGGGACGGAACTTCATCAGCCCCAGCATTTT.

J is TRBJ2-7 and V is TRBV27; D could derive from TRBD1 or TRBD2 (6 bases each). The CDR3 is 15 residues long. Deletions cut 2 bases from V and 4 bases from J, with 15 bases between. Germline CDR1 is MNHEY and CDR2 is SMNVEV (reference sequence). CDR3 sequence: CASSLKGGGQYEQYF. CDR3 in DNA: TGTGCCAGCAGTTTAAAGGGGGGTGGGCAGTACGAGCAGTACTTC.

This clone was detected only once. The chain combines TRBV6-5 with TRBJ2-3; a weak D match, TRBD2 (6 bases). The CDR3 is made up of 15 amino acids. V was pared by 5 bases and J by 0 bases, with 12 bases between. CDR1 MNHEY and CDR2 SVGAGI come from the germline V gene. CDR3 protein: CASSPAGRSTDTQYF. For the CDR3, the DNA is TGTGCCAGCAGTCCCGCGGGGAGAAGCACAGATACGCAGTATTTT.